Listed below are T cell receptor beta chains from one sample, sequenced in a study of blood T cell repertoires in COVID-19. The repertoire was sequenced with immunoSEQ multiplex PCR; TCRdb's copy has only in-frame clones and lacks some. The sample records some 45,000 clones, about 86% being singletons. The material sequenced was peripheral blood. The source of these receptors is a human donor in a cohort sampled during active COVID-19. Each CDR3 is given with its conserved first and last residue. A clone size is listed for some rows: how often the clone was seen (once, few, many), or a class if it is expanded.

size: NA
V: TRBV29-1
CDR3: CSDNREVGAFF

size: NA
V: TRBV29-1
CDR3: CSVGGTGIAKNIQYF

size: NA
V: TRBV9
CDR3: CASSQIGQGETQYF

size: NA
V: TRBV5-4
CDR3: CASSSLGTGGSPLHF

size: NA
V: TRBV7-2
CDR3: CASSPIAGGSYNEQFF

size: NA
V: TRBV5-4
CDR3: CASSSGQDNEKLFF

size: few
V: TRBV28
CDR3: CASSLPPGGSQPQHF

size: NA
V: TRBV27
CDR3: CASSKTRDRDREQYF

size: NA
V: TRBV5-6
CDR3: CASSSPRGGGAHTDTQYF

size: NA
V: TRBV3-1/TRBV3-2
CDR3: CASSPGWADHNEQFF

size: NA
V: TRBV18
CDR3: CASSPGGGYEQYF

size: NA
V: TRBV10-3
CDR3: CAIARDRGYGYTF

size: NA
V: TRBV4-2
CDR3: CASSQDLGYTF

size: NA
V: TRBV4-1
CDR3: CASSQDWLGSSHSGTDTQYF

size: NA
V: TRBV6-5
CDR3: CASSSSGLVQETQYF

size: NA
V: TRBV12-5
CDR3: CASGLVFDRVGQPQHF

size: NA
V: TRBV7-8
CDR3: CASSLHRDRGSTEAFF

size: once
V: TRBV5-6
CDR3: CASSIGTGTYEQYF

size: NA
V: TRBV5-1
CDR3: CASSTAGTVETQYF

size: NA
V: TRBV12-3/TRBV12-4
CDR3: CASRYSTDTQYF

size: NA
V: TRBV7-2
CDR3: CASSLPGLAGPTDTQYF

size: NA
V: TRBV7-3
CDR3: CASSPRVLGRGTEAFF

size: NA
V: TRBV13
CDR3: CASRGQGNYEQYF

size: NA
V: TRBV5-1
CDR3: CASSPLAPETQYF

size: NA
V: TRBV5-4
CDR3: CASSLALGDSPLHF

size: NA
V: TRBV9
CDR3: CASSLRGDNPGEKLFF

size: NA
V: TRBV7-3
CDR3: CASSLRHNSYEQYF

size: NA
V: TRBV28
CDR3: CASSFSRTSDHEQYF

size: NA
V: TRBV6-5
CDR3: CASSFTYEQYF

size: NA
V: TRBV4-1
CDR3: CASSQESNAGGLVIQYF

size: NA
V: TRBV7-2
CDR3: CASSRAATSGDSGANVLTF

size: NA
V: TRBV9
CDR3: CASSPRGAEGYTF

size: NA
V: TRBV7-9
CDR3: CASSAGQGGQETQYF

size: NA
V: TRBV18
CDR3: CASSPLGQGGLNEQFF

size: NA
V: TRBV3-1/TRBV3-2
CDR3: CASARRGLNTEAFF

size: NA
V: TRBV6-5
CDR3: CASSSAATGGYQPQHF

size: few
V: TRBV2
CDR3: CASTEIDNSPLHF

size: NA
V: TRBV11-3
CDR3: CASSPGSGQPKDNEQFF

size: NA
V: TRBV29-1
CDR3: CSFTVVGQGFNEKLFF

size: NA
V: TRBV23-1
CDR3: CASSPLMRSGGDYEQYF

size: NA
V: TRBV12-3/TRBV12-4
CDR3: CASSFRVNEAFF

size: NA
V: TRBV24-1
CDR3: CATSDLMYPTGHNQPQHF

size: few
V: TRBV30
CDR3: CAGTRREAGKQFF

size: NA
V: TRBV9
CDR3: CASSVDGGREFF

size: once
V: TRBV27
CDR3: CASSPSAGNYGYTF

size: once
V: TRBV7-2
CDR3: CASSLRLSGGKETQYF

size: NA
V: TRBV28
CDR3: CASRKEFGELFF

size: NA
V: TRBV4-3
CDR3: CASSRLRGSEAFF

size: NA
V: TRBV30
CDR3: CASDRGSSPGIYEQYF

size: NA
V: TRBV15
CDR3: CATTDRGDQPQHF

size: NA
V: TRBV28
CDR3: CASRRGGSNQPQHF